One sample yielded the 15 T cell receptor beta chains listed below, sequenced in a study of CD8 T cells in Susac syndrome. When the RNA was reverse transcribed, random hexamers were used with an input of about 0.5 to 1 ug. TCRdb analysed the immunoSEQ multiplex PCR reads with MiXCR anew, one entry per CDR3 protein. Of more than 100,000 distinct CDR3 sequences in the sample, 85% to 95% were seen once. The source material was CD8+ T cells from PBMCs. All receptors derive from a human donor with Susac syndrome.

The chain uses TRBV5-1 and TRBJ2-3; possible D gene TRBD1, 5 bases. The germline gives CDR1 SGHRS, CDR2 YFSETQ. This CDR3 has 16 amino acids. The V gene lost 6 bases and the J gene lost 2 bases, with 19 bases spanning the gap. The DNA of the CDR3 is TGCGCCAGCACCCTTTTTTCGTATGGGGCCACAGATACGCAGTATTTT. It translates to CASTLFSYGATDTQYF.

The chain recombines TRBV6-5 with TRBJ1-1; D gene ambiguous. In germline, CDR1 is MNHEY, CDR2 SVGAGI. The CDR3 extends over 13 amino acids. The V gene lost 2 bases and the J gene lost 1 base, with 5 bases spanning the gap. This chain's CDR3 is CASSYGQNTEAFF. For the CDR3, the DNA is TGTGCCAGCAGTTACGGGCAGAACACTGAAGCTTTCTTT.

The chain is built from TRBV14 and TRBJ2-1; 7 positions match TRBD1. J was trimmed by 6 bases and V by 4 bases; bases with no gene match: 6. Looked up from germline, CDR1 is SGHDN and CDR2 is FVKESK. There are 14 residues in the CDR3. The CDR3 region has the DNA TGTGCCAGCAGCCCAGACAGGGTGGGCAATGAGCAGTTCTTC. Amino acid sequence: CASSPDRVGNEQFF.

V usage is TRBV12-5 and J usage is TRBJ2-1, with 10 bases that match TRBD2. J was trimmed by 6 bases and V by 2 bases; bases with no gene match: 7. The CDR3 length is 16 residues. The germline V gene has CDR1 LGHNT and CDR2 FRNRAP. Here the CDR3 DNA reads TGTGCTAGTGGTTTGTCTGGACTAGCGGCTCCCAATGAGCAGTTCTTC. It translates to CASGLSGLAAPNEQFF.

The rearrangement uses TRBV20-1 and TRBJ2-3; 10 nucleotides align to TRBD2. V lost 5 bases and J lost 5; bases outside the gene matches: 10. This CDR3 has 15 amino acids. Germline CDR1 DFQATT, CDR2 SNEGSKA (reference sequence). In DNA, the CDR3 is TGCAGTGCTGCACTAGGACTAGCGGCAATAGATACGCAGTATTTT. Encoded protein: CSAALGLAAIDTQYF.

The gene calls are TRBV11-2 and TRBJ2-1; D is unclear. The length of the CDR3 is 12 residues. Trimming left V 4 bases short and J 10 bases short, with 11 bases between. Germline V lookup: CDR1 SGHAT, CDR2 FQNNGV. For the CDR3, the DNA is TGTGCCAGCAGCTCCTCTAGAACCGAGCAGTTCTTC. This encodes CASSSSRTEQFF.

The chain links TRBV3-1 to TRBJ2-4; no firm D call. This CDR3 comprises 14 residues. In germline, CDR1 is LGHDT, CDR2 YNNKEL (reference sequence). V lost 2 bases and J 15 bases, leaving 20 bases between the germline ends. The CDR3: CASSQPGEGPRRYF. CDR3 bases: TGTGCCAGCAGCCAACCTGGCGAAGGTCCAAGGAGGTACTTC.

CDR3 in DNA: TGTGCCAGCAGCCCGGGACGGGTGGCGACCCAGTACTTC. Protein: CASSPGRVATQYF. The chain uses TRBV14 and TRBJ2-5; either TRBD1 or TRBD2 may fit D (5 bases each). V was trimmed by 4 bases and J by 7 bases, leaving 13 bases between them. The CDR3 runs 13 residues. CDR1 SGHDN and CDR2 FVKESK come from the germline V gene.

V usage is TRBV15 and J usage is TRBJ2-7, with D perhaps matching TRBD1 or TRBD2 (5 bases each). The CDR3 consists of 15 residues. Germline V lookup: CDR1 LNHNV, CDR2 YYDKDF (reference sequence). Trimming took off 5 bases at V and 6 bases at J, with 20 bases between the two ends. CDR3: CATSVRDLLRLEQYF. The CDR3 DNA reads TGTGCCACCAGCGTAAGGGACCTATTACGCCTCGAGCAGTACTTC.

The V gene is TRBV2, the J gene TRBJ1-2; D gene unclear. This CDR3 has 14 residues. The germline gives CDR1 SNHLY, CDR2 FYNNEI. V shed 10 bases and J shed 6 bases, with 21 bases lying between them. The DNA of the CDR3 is TGTGCCACCGCCGCCCCCGGTGAACCCCATGGCTACACCTTC. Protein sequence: CATAAPGEPHGYTF.

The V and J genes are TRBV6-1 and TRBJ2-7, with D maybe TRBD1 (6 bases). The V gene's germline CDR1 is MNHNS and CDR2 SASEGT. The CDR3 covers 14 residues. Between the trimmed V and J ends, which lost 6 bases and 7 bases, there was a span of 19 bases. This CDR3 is CASRQIQGWEEQYF. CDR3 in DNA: TGTGCCAGCAGACAAATACAGGGATGGGAAGAGCAGTACTTC.

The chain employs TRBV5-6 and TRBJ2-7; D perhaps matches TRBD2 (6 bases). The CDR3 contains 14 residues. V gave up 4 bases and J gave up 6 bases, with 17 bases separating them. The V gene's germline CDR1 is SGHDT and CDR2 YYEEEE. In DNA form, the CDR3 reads TGTGCCAGCAGCACCGCCCCGGGGGAAGGCGAGCAGTACTTC. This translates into CASSTAPGEGEQYF.

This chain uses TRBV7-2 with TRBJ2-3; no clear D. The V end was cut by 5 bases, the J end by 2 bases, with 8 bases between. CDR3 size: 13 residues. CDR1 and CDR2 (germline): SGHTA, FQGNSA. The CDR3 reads CASSSLITDTQYF. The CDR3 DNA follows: TGTGCCAGCAGCAGCCTTATCACAGATACGCAGTATTTT.

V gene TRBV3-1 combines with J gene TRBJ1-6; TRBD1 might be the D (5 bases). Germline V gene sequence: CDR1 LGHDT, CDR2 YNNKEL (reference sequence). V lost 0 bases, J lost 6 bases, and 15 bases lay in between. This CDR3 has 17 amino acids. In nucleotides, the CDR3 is TGTGCCAGCAGCCAAGATGGGCCGAAGGGGATTAATTCACCCCTCCACTTT. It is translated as CASSQDGPKGINSPLHF.

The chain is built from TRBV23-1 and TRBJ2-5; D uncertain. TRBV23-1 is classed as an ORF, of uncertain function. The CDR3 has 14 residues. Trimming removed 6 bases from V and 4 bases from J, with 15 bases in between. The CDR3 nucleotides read TGCGCCAGCAGGCCCTCTGTATGGGGAGAGACCCAGTACTTC. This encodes CASRPSVWGETQYF.